This entry concerns a single T cell receptor (beta chain). One junction end disagrees with the germline gene, perhaps due to a read error. There are 16 residues in the CDR3. The germline gives CDR1 SGHAT, CDR2 FQNNGV. These data are taken from a study of tumor-infiltrating lymphocytes in primary liver carcinoma. A constant-region primer served to make TCR beta cDNA from approximately 490 ng total RNA. The TCR beta library was amplified through three nested multiplex PCR rounds in a modified ARM-PCR procedure. TRBV1-TRBV30 forward primers and a C-beta reverse primer were used in the first two PCR rounds, which each ran for around 10 cycles. Each CDR3 protein gets one entry after TCRdb re-called the multiplex PCR reads with MiXCR. The data contain under 50,000 distinct CDR3 sequences, 55% to 75% of them seen just once; the ten biggest clones take up 29%. Each 20-30 mg portion of unsorted bulk tissue served as the source for co-extraction of RNA and DNA.

The rearrangement uses TRBV11-2 and TRBJ2-1; 8 bases line up with TRBD2. The source of this sequence is a man aged 35-49 years with primary liver carcinoma and hepatitis B virus infection. The material sequenced was liver tumor tissue from sampling region 5. Described subset: tumor region T5, tumor centre. Here the CDR3 reads CASSLDIGLAIGEQLF. The CDR3 nucleotides read TGTGCCAGCAGCTTGGATATCGGACTAGCCATAGGTGAGCAACTCTTC.